A selection of T cell receptor beta chains follows, all from one sample in a study of T cells expressing NK-cell markers. TCRdb processed the 5' RACE reads again and assigns one entry to each CDR3 protein, with no DNA. The sample includes around 380,000 distinct CDR3 sequences. Sequences were obtained from blood T cells: a sorted CD56 or NKG2C T cell subset, CD4+ or CD8+ T cells, or bulk PBMC T cells (not recorded which). The receptors shown here come from a woman aged 45-60 years in good health. The CDR3 runs from the conserved cysteine through the conserved F or W.

len: 15
j_gene: TRBJ2-5
v_gene: TRBV19
CDR3aa: CASSPGAGEAETQYF

len: 13
j_gene: TRBJ1-1
v_gene: TRBV29-1
CDR3aa: CSVLGGWNTEAFF

len: 16
j_gene: TRBJ1-2
v_gene: TRBV27
CDR3aa: CASSPRTTTGVNGYTF

len: 13
j_gene: TRBJ2-5
v_gene: TRBV20-1
CDR3aa: CSALRGTQETQYF

len: 15
j_gene: TRBJ1-1
v_gene: TRBV5-6
CDR3aa: CASDVAGRMNTEAFF

len: 17
j_gene: TRBJ2-1
v_gene: TRBV12-3/TRBV12-4
CDR3aa: CASSLKPGGRSYNEQFF

len: 14
j_gene: TRBJ2-4
v_gene: TRBV27
CDR3aa: CASSIGDPKNIQYF

len: 15
j_gene: TRBJ1-4
v_gene: TRBV7-9
CDR3aa: CASSSIRDRAEKLFF

len: 15
j_gene: TRBJ2-1
v_gene: TRBV12-3/TRBV12-4
CDR3aa: CASSLLNSGFNEQFF

len: 15
j_gene: TRBJ1-5
v_gene: TRBV5-1
CDR3aa: CASRKEPGANQPQHF

len: 14
j_gene: TRBJ1-1
v_gene: TRBV10-3
CDR3aa: CAIMGGAGGTEAFF

len: 16
j_gene: TRBJ1-1
v_gene: TRBV5-1
CDR3aa: CASSLTVAGGRWEAFF

len: 14
j_gene: TRBJ2-1
v_gene: TRBV5-1
CDR3aa: CASSPEVLAGEQFF

len: 17
j_gene: TRBJ2-7
v_gene: TRBV20-1
CDR3aa: CSAIPSGREGSSYEQYF

len: 16
j_gene: TRBJ2-3
v_gene: TRBV11-3
CDR3aa: CASSLGLADSTDTQYF

len: 15
j_gene: TRBJ2-7
v_gene: TRBV20-1
CDR3aa: CSARDDGLGYYEQYF

len: 14
j_gene: TRBJ2-3
v_gene: TRBV12-3/TRBV12-4
CDR3aa: CASVGGLATDTQYF

len: 13
j_gene: TRBJ1-2
v_gene: TRBV24-1
CDR3aa: CATSPGNLYGYTF

len: 16
j_gene: TRBJ2-1
v_gene: TRBV5-1
CDR3aa: CASEYTPGGSYNEQFF

len: 14
j_gene: TRBJ2-7
v_gene: TRBV6-2/TRBV6-3
CDR3aa: CASSYGSDAYEQYF

len: 14
j_gene: TRBJ2-1
v_gene: TRBV19
CDR3aa: CASSLGLGGNEQFF

len: 16
j_gene: TRBJ2-3
v_gene: TRBV7-8
CDR3aa: CASSFRRAGITDTQYF

len: 16
j_gene: TRBJ1-5
v_gene: TRBV14
CDR3aa: CASSQGQGEGNQPQHF

len: 15
j_gene: TRBJ1-1
v_gene: TRBV4-1
CDR3aa: CASSPMGQGNTEAFF

len: 17
j_gene: TRBJ2-1
v_gene: TRBV6-2/TRBV6-3
CDR3aa: CASSYTKAGEDYNEQFF

len: 14
j_gene: TRBJ2-5
v_gene: TRBV7-3
CDR3aa: CASSLTGLQETQYF

len: 16
j_gene: TRBJ2-2
v_gene: TRBV7-3
CDR3aa: CASSLGGTTNTGELFF

len: 13
j_gene: TRBJ2-2
v_gene: TRBV29-1
CDR3aa: CSVAGLAAGELFF

len: 13
j_gene: TRBJ2-7
v_gene: TRBV10-3
CDR3aa: CAISEYRGGEQYF

len: 16
j_gene: TRBJ2-3
v_gene: TRBV30
CDR3aa: CAYDLGLAGVADTQYF

len: 12
j_gene: TRBJ1-1
v_gene: TRBV7-9
CDR3aa: CASGGLNTEAFF

len: 17
j_gene: TRBJ2-1
v_gene: TRBV29-1
CDR3aa: CSVEEISGAGSYNEQFF

len: 15
j_gene: TRBJ2-2
v_gene: TRBV15
CDR3aa: CATSRGKVGTGELFF

len: 15
j_gene: TRBJ2-1
v_gene: TRBV11-2
CDR3aa: CASSLAQGGGNEQFF

len: 14
j_gene: TRBJ2-5
v_gene: TRBV5-1
CDR3aa: CASSQAGTWETQYF

len: 13
j_gene: TRBJ2-4
v_gene: TRBV20-1
CDR3aa: CSATLAGVHIQYF

len: 20
j_gene: TRBJ2-1
v_gene: TRBV6-2/TRBV6-3
CDR3aa: CASSYPFSALGERESNEQFF

len: 13
j_gene: TRBJ2-3
v_gene: TRBV29-1
CDR3aa: CSVAGRDTDTQYF

len: 17
j_gene: TRBJ2-1
v_gene: TRBV5-1
CDR3aa: CASSLRVGQGSYNEQFF

len: 17
j_gene: TRBJ2-1
v_gene: TRBV15
CDR3aa: CATSRDLVQVSYNEQFF